Following are 25 T cell receptor beta chains from one sample sequenced in a study of blood T cell repertoires in COVID-19. Libraries were prepared by immunoSEQ multiplex PCR; TCRdb keeps only in-frame clonotypes and omits some of them. Here the sample spans 130,000 or so clones, about 86% being singletons. Sequencing was done on a sample of peripheral blood. These receptors were obtained from a woman of 80 years or more with acute or convalescent COVID-19.

For this clone: This sample also contains other DNA sequences that code for the same CDR3. CDR3 region: CASSSRQGNYEQYF. DNA for the CDR3: TGTGCCAGCAGCTCGAGACAGGGAAACTACGAGCAGTACTTC. V usage is TRBV28 and J usage is TRBJ2-7, with 7 bases lining up with TRBD1. This CDR3 has 14 residues. V lost 6 bases, J lost 3 bases, and 8 bases stayed unmatched. Germline loops: CDR1 MDHEN, CDR2 SYDVKM.

This clone was found once. Other DNA sequences from this sample encode an identical CDR3 as well. The chain joins TRBV30 to TRBJ2-7, with D perhaps matching TRBD2 (5 bases). Germline V gene sequence: CDR1 GTSNPN, CDR2 SVGIG (reference sequence). The CDR3 totals 13 residues. Trimming cost V 0 bases and J 7 bases, with 13 bases left between them. The CDR3 sequence: CAWSVRRGGEQYF. CDR3 DNA: TGTGCCTGGAGTGTACGTCGGGGTGGGGAGCAGTACTTC.

The gene calls are TRBV18 and TRBJ2-7, with TRBD1 matching 7 bases. J lost 2 bases, V lost 3 bases, and 4 bases had no gene match. The CDR3 totals 14 residues. CDR1 and CDR2 from the germline V gene are KGHSH and LQKENI. In DNA, the CDR3 is TGTGCCAGCTCACCGACAGGGCTCCCCTACGAGCAGTACTTC. This translates into CASSPTGLPYEQYF.

This clone came up a few times. This chain's CDR3 is CASSFARIEAFF. The CDR3 nucleotides read TGTGCCAGCAGCTTTGCGAGAATCGAAGCTTTCTTT. This chain connects TRBV11-2 to TRBJ1-1; D call uncertain. The V and J ends lost 3 bases and 8 bases respectively, with 10 bases between them. This CDR3 is built from 12 residues. Germline loops: CDR1 SGHAT, CDR2 FQNNGV.

The CDR3 region has the DNA TGCAGCGTTGAAGATGCGCCTTACGAGCAGTACTTC. Protein: CSVEDAPYEQYF. The genes are TRBV29-1 and TRBJ2-7; D gene unclear. The CDR3 loop spans 12 amino acids. Germline V gene lookup returns CDR1 SQVTM and CDR2 ANQGSEA. Trimming left V 0 bases short and J 4 bases short, with 7 bases between.

V and J are TRBV19 and TRBJ1-4; D is possibly TRBD1 (6 bases). V lost 11 bases and J 3 bases, leaving 13 bases between the germline ends. This CDR3 contains 13 residues. CDR1 is LNHDA and CDR2 is SQIVND in the germline V gene (reference sequence). This CDR3 reads CAVRGAANEKLFF. The CDR3 DNA reads TGTGCCGTGCGGGGGGCGGCTAATGAAAAACTGTTTTTT. Using reference TRBV19 and TRBJ1-4 for the parts outside the CDR3, the full variable domain is DGGITQSPKYLFRKEGQNVTLSCEQNLNHDAMYWYRQDPGQGLRLIYYSQIVNDFQKGDIAEGYSVSREKKESFPLTVTSAQKNPTAFYLCAVRGAANEKLFFGSGTQLSVL.

This chain connects TRBV16 to TRBJ1-2, with D possibly being TRBD1 (5 bases). Trimming removed 0 bases from V and 6 bases from J, with 14 bases in between. The CDR3 totals 15 residues. Per the germline V gene, CDR1 is KGHSY and CDR2 is FQNENV. CDR3 DNA sequence: TGTGCCAGCAGCCAATCATCCCAGGGCAGGGATGGCTACACCTTC. Its translation: CASSQSSQGRDGYTF.

This chain links TRBV6-1 with TRBJ1-4, with D possibly TRBD1 on 6 matching bases. The CDR3 runs 15 residues. Germline V gene lookup returns CDR1 MNHNS and CDR2 SASEGT. V was shortened by 0 bases and J by 8 bases, with 13 bases between the two germline ends. CDR3 sequence reads: CASSEARGGREKLFF. The CDR3, as DNA: TGTGCCAGCAGTGAAGCGCGTGGGGGCCGGGAAAAACTGTTTTTT.

This sequence joins TRBV19 and TRBJ1-1, with 8 bases identical to TRBD1. The CDR3 consists of 16 residues. Germline CDR1 reads LNHDA; CDR2 reads SQIVND (reference sequence). Unmatched junction bases numbered 12, after V lost 4 bases and J lost 5 bases. This CDR3 is CASSTEGRGRTTEAFF. CDR3 DNA: TGTGCCAGTAGTACCGAGGGCAGGGGGCGTACAACTGAAGCTTTCTTT.

This chain uses TRBV3-1 (or the pseudogene TRBV3-2) with TRBJ2-5; 7 bases are a match to TRBD1. The V segment lost 1 base and the J segment 4 bases; nucleotides outside the gene matches: 6. Germline V lookup: CDR1 LGHDT, CDR2 YNNKEL (reference sequence). The length of the CDR3 is 15 residues. The CDR3: CASSQGGGWAETQYF. The CDR3 DNA sequence: TGTGCCAGCAGCCAAGGAGGGGGCTGGGCAGAGACCCAGTACTTC.

The genes are TRBV7-9 and TRBJ1-3; the D gene is possibly TRBD1 (5 bases). Trimming removed 6 bases from V and 2 bases from J, with 11 bases in between. The V gene's germline CDR1 is SEHNR and CDR2 FQNEAQ (reference sequence). The CDR3 has 14 amino acids. The CDR3 nucleotides are TGTGCCAGCAGAAGAGACAGTGCTGGAAACACCATATATTTT. Translated: CASRRDSAGNTIYF.

This rearrangement joins TRBV28 to TRBJ1-1; 7 bases are shared with TRBD1. The V and J ends lost 7 bases and 1 base, in that order; junction bases with no gene match: 12. The CDR3 contains 16 residues. The germline gives CDR1 MDHEN, CDR2 SYDVKM. The CDR3 sequence: CASTEQGGSRNTEAFF. Here the CDR3 DNA reads TGTGCCAGCACCGAGCAGGGGGGCTCGCGGAACACTGAAGCTTTCTTT. Filled out from reference TRBV28 and TRBJ1-1, the complete variable domain reads DVKVTQSSRYLVKRTGEKVFLECVQDMDHENMFWYRQDPGLGLRLIYFSYDVKMKEKGDIPEGYSVSREKKERFSLILESASTNQTSMYLCASTEQGGSRNTEAFFGQGTRLTVV.

The V call is TRBV6-2 or TRBV6-3, the J call TRBJ1-1; D is undetermined. V was trimmed by 0 bases and J by 5 bases, leaving 7 bases between them. The germline V gene encodes CDR1 MNHEY and CDR2 SVGEGT. The CDR3 sequence is 13 residues long. DNA for the CDR3: TGTGCCAGCAGTTACTCGGCCGGGACTGAAGCTTTCTTT. This sequence encodes CASSYSAGTEAFF.

This chain joins TRBV27 and TRBJ1-5; D is undetermined. The CDR3 consists of 15 residues. V lost 5 bases and J 6 bases, leaving 17 bases between the germline ends. The germline V gene encodes CDR1 MNHEY and CDR2 SMNVEV (reference sequence). The CDR3 region has the DNA TGTGCCAGCAGTCGGCGGGGTAAAGGTGTTCAGCCCCAGCATTTT. Its translation: CASSRRGKGVQPQHF.

V and J are TRBV5-4 and TRBJ1-1, with D possibly TRBD1 on 5 matching bases. The ends were cut back, 4 bases at V and 4 bases at J, with 14 bases in the middle. From germline, CDR1 is SGHNT and CDR2 YYREEE (reference sequence). This CDR3 is 14 amino acids long. CDR3 region: CASSLGGGSTEAFF. CDR3 sequence (DNA): TGTGCCAGCAGCCTGGGGGGGGGAAGCACTGAAGCTTTCTTT.

This clone was counted only a few times. This chain uses TRBV3-1 (or the pseudogene TRBV3-2) with TRBJ1-3; TRBD1 agrees at 7 bases. The CDR3 spans 16 residues. Germline values: CDR1 LGHDT, CDR2 YNNKEL (reference sequence). The V and J ends lost 1 base and 4 bases, in that order; junction bases with no gene match: 7. The DNA for the CDR3 is TGTGCCAGCAGCCAAGGACAGGGATATTTCGGAAACACCATATATTTT. This encodes CASSQGQGYFGNTIYF.

CDR3 loop: CASSTGQGNNEKLFF. In DNA, the CDR3 is TGCGCCAGCAGCACCGGACAGGGGAATAATGAAAAACTGTTTTTT. The rearrangement joins TRBV5-1 to TRBJ1-4, with 9 bases that match TRBD1. V lost 4 bases to trimming and J lost 4 bases; unmatched junction nucleotides: 5. Germline values: CDR1 SGHRS, CDR2 YFSETQ. The CDR3 extends over 15 amino acids.

The V call is TRBV5-5, the J call TRBJ1-2, with D uncertain. With 4 bases removed from V and 2 bases from J, the gap between germline ends came to 15 bases. CDR3 length: 15 amino acids. CDR1 and CDR2 (germline): SGHKS, YYEKEE (reference sequence). CDR3: CASSQPGFGNYGYTF. The DNA for the CDR3 is TGTGCCAGCAGCCAGCCAGGCTTCGGCAACTATGGCTACACCTTC.

This clone was observed a few times. The chain is built from TRBV27 and TRBJ1-6; weak D call: TRBD1 (6 bases). Deletions cut 8 bases from V and 7 bases from J, with 18 bases between. The CDR3 consists of 15 residues. CDR1 MNHEY and CDR2 SMNVEV come from the germline V gene (reference sequence). The CDR3 nucleotides are TGTGCCAGCCGCACTTGGGACACTGGAAATTCACCCCTCCACTTT. Protein: CASRTWDTGNSPLHF.

The gene calls are TRBV19 and TRBJ1-3; D not certain. V was pared by 9 bases and J by 8 bases, with 11 bases between. This CDR3 spans 11 amino acids. Germline V CDR1 and CDR2: LNHDA, SQIVND (reference sequence). The CDR3 region is CASGLSDTIYF. CDR3 in DNA: TGTGCCAGCGGCTTGAGCGACACCATATATTTT.

The chain joins TRBV24-1 to TRBJ2-2; possibly TRBD1 for D (5 bases). CDR3 length: 16 amino acids. With 4 bases removed from V and 2 bases from J, the gap between germline ends came to 13 bases. Germline V gene data show CDR1 as KGHDR and CDR2 as SFDVKD. The CDR3 DNA follows: TGTGCCACCAGTGACCCAGGGCGCACCAACACCGGGGAGCTGTTTTTT. Residues: CATSDPGRTNTGELFF.

The chain carries TRBV10-3 and TRBJ1-6; 10 bases align to TRBD1. The V gene end was trimmed by 6 bases and the J gene end by 8 bases; junction bases not matched to a gene: 4. The CDR3 has 14 amino acids. Germline CDR1 ENHRY, CDR2 SYGVKD. CDR3 residues: CAIRADRGDSPLHF. In DNA form, the CDR3 reads TGTGCCATCAGGGCGGACAGGGGGGATTCACCCCTCCACTTT.

A few counts support this clone. CDR3 residues: CASSVGQGEIEAFF. In DNA, the CDR3 is TGTGCCAGCAGCGTAGGACAGGGGGAAATTGAAGCTTTCTTT. This rearrangement joins TRBV9 to TRBJ1-1; 9 bases line up with TRBD1. CDR1 SGDLS and CDR2 YYNGEE come from the germline V gene. The CDR3 is 14 residues long. J gave up 7 bases and V 0 bases, and 4 bases lay outside the gene matches.

The rearrangement joins TRBV11-3 to TRBJ2-7; a possible D gene is TRBD1 (6 bases). CDR3 length: 13 residues. The V gene lost 5 bases and the J gene lost 5 bases, with 13 bases spanning the gap. Germline assignment: CDR1 SGHNT and CDR2 YENEEA. CDR3 region: CASSPGPGDEQYF. CDR3 in DNA: TGTGCCAGCAGCCCGGGGCCAGGGGACGAGCAGTACTTC.

This clone has more than one count but fewer than ten. The chain uses TRBV27 and TRBJ1-6, with no clear D. The CDR3 has 14 amino acids. Trimming took off 2 bases at V and 5 bases at J, with 7 bases between the two ends. Germline V gene lookup returns CDR1 MNHEY and CDR2 SMNVEV (reference sequence). CDR3 nucleotide sequence: TGTGCCAGCAGTTTAGCACAGAATAATTCACCCCTCCACTTT. Protein: CASSLAQNNSPLHF.